These T cell receptor beta chains were read from a single sample in a study of T cell repertoires in cytomegalovirus infection. TCRdb itself ran the reads through MiXCR, one entry per CDR3 protein. This table holds about 100,000 distinct CDR3 sequences, around 22% found once. The sequenced sample was CD8+ T cells from PBMCs. Every receptor here comes from a human donor in good health (CMV status not recorded). Some clones in this sample may be carry-over from other donors' samples. Both conserved end residues are part of each CDR3. A D gene is named only where the DNA matches it firmly. Rows give clone size only sometimes, using once, few, many, or a class for an expanded clone.

j_call d_call v_call clone_size cdr3_nt cdr3_aa
TRBJ2-3 - TRBV28 - TGTGCCAGCAGTTTAAGCGTCAGCGCGGATACGCAGTATTTT CASSLSVSADTQYF
TRBJ2-1 - TRBV7-9 few TGTGCCAGCAGCTTAGGAGAGCGGTACAATGAGCAGTTCTTC CASSLGERYNEQFF
TRBJ2-5 TRBD2 TRBV11-2 many TGTGCCAGCAGCTGGACTAGCGGGGTACAAGAGACCCAGTACTTC CASSWTSGVQETQYF
TRBJ1-5 - TRBV7-9 many TGTGCCAGCAGCGCCGGTCCTCCCTATAGCAATCAGCCCCAGCATTTT CASSAGPPYSNQPQHF
TRBJ1-5 - TRBV30 many TGTGCCTGGGATGGGGGAATGGGCAATCAGCCCCAGCATTTT CAWDGGMGNQPQHF
TRBJ1-5 - TRBV12-5 many TGTGCTAGTGGTTTGGTACTGGGCGGCCAGCCCCAGCATTTT CASGLVLGGQPQHF
TRBJ2-7 - TRBV27 - TGTGCCAGCAGTTTAGGGGCAGGGCTCGAGCAGTACTTC CASSLGAGLEQYF
TRBJ2-1 TRBD2 TRBV4-2 many TGTGCCAGCAGCCAAGGGACTAGCGGCGACGGACTTGAGCAGTTCTTC CASSQGTSGDGLEQFF
TRBJ2-5 - TRBV12-3/TRBV12-4 many TGTGCCAGCAGCGAACAGGTCCGGGAGACCCAGTACTTC CASSEQVRETQYF
TRBJ2-7 TRBD1 TRBV12-3/TRBV12-4 - TGTGCCAGCAGTTCCGGGACAGGGGGTGGCGAGCAGTACTTC CASSSGTGGGEQYF
TRBJ2-1 TRBD2 TRBV5-1 - TGCGCCAGCAGCGCTTCGCTAACGGGAGGGCCTGATGAGCAGTTCTTC CASSASLTGGPDEQFF
TRBJ2-3 TRBD2 TRBV5-1 - TGCGCCAGCAGCGGGAGGGGTACTGATACGCAGTATTTT CASSGRGTDTQYF
TRBJ2-3 - TRBV6-1 many TGTGCCAGCAGTCCGCCGACTAGCACAGATACGCAGTATTTT CASSPPTSTDTQYF
TRBJ2-1 - TRBV20-1 - TGCAGTGCTAGAGAAGTATTGGGGAATACCAATGAGCAGTTCTTC CSAREVLGNTNEQFF
TRBJ2-4 TRBD2 TRBV7-9 - TGTGCCAGCAGCTTCGGTAGAGAGGGACTAGCGAATGATGACAAAAACATTCAGTACTTC CASSFGREGLANDDKNIQYF
TRBJ2-1 - TRBV6-2/TRBV6-3 - TGTGCCAGCAGTTATAACCCGGACAATGAGCAGTTCTTC CASSYNPDNEQFF
TRBJ2-5 TRBD2 TRBV20-1 - TGCAGTGCTAGGTCCTGGCGGGAGGGCGAGACCCAGTACTTC CSARSWREGETQYF
TRBJ2-1 TRBD2 TRBV20-1 - TGCAGTGCTAGGAGTTGGCGGGGGGGATACAATGAGCAGTTCTTC CSARSWRGGYNEQFF
TRBJ2-1 - TRBV28 - TGTGCCAGCAGTTTGCGATTGGGGGGGGCATACAATGAGCAGTTCTTC CASSLRLGGAYNEQFF
TRBJ2-3 - TRBV19 - TGTGCCAGTAGTTCCTATTCAGGGAGCACAGATACGCAGTATTTT CASSSYSGSTDTQYF
TRBJ2-7 TRBD2 TRBV6-2/TRBV6-3 - TGTACCAGCAGTACCGGGACTAGCGGCCTCTACGAGCAGTACTTC CTSSTGTSGLYEQYF
TRBJ2-1 TRBD2 TRBV7-2 many TGTGCCAGCAGCTTAGGGGTGGGACTAGCGGGGGGGAGCTCCTACAATGAGCAGTTCTTC CASSLGVGLAGGSSYNEQFF
TRBJ2-1 TRBD2 TRBV28 - TGTGCCAGCAGTTGGGGACTAGCGGGGAATCGGGGTGAGCAGTTCTTC CASSWGLAGNRGEQFF
TRBJ1-4 - TRBV7-9 - TGTGCCAGCATGGGTGAAAAACTGTTTTTT CASMGEKLFF
TRBJ2-2 - TRBV19 few TGTGCCAGCCAAACATACACCGGGGAGCTGTTTTTT CASQTYTGELFF
TRBJ2-5 - TRBV11-2 - TGTGCCAGCAGCTCTCCGCCAGACGCCCAAGAGACCCAGTACTTC CASSSPPDAQETQYF
TRBJ1-5 TRBD1 TRBV19 - TGTGCCAGTATCGGAGACAGGGGGCTTCAGCCCCAGCATTTT CASIGDRGLQPQHF
TRBJ2-7 TRBD1 TRBV4-3 - TGCGCCAGCAGCCAAGTCACAGGGGGTTACGAGCAGTACTTC CASSQVTGGYEQYF
TRBJ1-5 - TRBV28 few TGTGCCAGCAGTTTCGGCCCATATAGCAATCAGCCCCAGCATTTT CASSFGPYSNQPQHF
TRBJ2-3 - TRBV6-6 - TGTGCCAGCAGTGACAGGCCGTTGAGCACAGATACGCAGTATTTT CASSDRPLSTDTQYF
TRBJ2-7 TRBD1 TRBV6-5 - TGTGCCAGCAGTTTGGGGACAGGGAGGGACGAGCAGTACTTC CASSLGTGRDEQYF
TRBJ1-5 - TRBV7-2 many TGTGCCAGCAGCTTTAGGGTTAGCAATCAGCCCCAGCATTTT CASSFRVSNQPQHF
TRBJ2-7 TRBD2 TRBV19 - TGTGCCAGTAGTTTGGTGGGAGGGCCCCGGGAGCAGTACTTC CASSLVGGPREQYF
TRBJ1-2 - TRBV20-1 many TGCAGTGCTAGAGACTCGGACAAGGAGAACTATGGCTACACCTTC CSARDSDKENYGYTF
TRBJ2-1 - TRBV18 - TGTGCCAGCTCACCAGGGCCGGACAATGAGCAGTTCTTC CASSPGPDNEQFF
TRBJ2-1 TRBD2 TRBV27 many TGTGCCAGCAGTGCCCGCGCGGGGGTCTCCTACAATGAGCAGTTCTTC CASSARAGVSYNEQFF
TRBJ2-4 - TRBV20-1 once TGCAGTGCCCGTATTTTCGACAACGAAAACATTCAGTACTTC CSARIFDNENIQYF
TRBJ2-7 - TRBV12-3/TRBV12-4 - TGTGCCAGCAGCCTCTCTAGCGTAGCCTACGAGCAGTACTTC CASSLSSVAYEQYF
TRBJ2-1 - TRBV15 few TGTGCCACCAGCAGAGCCAGGATCGACAATGAGCAGTTCTTC CATSRARIDNEQFF
TRBJ2-1 - TRBV7-3 many TGTGCCAGCAGCTTAAGTGAAAGGGATACTCCCTACAATGAGCAGTTCTTC CASSLSERDTPYNEQFF
TRBJ2-6 - TRBV20-1 - TGCAGTGGTTCCAGGGGCAATCAGGCCGGGGCCAACGTCCTGACTTTC CSGSRGNQAGANVLTF
TRBJ2-5 - TRBV12-3/TRBV12-4 - TGTGCCAGCAGTTTGTTAGGGGGGGCCCAAGAGACCCAGTACTTC CASSLLGGAQETQYF
TRBJ1-1 - TRBV4-1 many TGCGCCAGCAGCCAAGATCGTCGGCAGGGTAACACTGAAGCTTTCTTT CASSQDRRQGNTEAFF
TRBJ2-1 - TRBV29-1 - TGCAGCGTTGGAGGGGGACGTAACAATGAGCAGTTCTTC CSVGGGRNNEQFF
TRBJ2-7 - TRBV4-1 few TGCGCCAGCAGCCTACACGAGGAGCAGTACTTC CASSLHEEQYF
TRBJ1-2 - TRBV6-1 - TGTGCCAGCAGTGAATGGGGGGAGTTCGGTGGCTACACCTTC CASSEWGEFGGYTF
TRBJ2-7 TRBD1 TRBV6-2/TRBV6-3 few TGTGCCAGCAGTTACCCCTCAACACGGGACAGTAAGAGGTTCTACGAGCAGTACTTC CASSYPSTRDSKRFYEQYF
TRBJ2-7 - TRBV5-4 few TGTGCCAGCAGCTTGAGGGGGGCCCTCGAGCAGTACTTC CASSLRGALEQYF
TRBJ2-3 - TRBV20-1 few TGCAGTGCTAGAGCCCTCCAGGACACAGATACGCAGTATTTT CSARALQDTDTQYF
TRBJ2-6 - TRBV6-5 few TGTGCCAGCAGCCCACGGGGGTCAGGGGCCAACGTCCTGACTTTC CASSPRGSGANVLTF